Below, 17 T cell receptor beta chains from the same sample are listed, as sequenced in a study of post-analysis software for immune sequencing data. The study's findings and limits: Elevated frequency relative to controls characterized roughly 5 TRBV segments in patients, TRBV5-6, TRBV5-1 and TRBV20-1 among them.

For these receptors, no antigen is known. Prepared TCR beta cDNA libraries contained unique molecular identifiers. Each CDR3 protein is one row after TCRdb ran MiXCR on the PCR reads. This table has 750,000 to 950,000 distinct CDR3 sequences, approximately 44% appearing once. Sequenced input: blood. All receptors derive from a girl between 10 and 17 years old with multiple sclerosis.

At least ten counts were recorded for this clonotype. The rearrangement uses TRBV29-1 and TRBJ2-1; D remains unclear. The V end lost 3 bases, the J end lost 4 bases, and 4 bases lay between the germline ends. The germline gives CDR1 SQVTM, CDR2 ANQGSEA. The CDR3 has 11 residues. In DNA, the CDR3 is TGCAGCGTTGACGGTTACAATGAGCAGTTCTTC. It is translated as CSVDGYNEQFF.

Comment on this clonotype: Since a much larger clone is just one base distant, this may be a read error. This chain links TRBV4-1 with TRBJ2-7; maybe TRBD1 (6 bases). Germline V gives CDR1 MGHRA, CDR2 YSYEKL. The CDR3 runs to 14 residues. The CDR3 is CASIQVDSSYEQYF. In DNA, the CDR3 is TGCGCCAGCATCCAAGTGGACAGCTCCTACGAGCAGTACTTC.

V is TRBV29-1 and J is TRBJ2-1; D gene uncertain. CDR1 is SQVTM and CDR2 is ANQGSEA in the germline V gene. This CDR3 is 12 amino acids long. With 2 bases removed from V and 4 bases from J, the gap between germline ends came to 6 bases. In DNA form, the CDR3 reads TGCAGCGTTGAAACCGGTTACAATGAGCAGTTCTTC. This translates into CSVETGYNEQFF.

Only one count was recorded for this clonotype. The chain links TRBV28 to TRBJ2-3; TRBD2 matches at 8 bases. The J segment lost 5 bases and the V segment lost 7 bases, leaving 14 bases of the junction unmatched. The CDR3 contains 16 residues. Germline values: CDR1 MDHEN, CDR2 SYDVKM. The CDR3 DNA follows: TGTGCCAGCACAGGAATCCGGGAGGGCCGGGTAGATACGCAGTATTTT. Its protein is CASTGIREGRVDTQYF.

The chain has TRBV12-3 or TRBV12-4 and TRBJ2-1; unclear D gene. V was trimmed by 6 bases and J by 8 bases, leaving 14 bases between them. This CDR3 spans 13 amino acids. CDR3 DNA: TGTGCCAGCAGATCCGGGCCCCCCGATGAGCAGTTCTTC. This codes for CASRSGPPDEQFF.

CDR3 DNA sequence: TGTGCCAGCAGCTTTGGGGGACGGGTGAACACCGGGGAGCTGTTTTTT. The encoded protein is CASSFGGRVNTGELFF. This rearrangement joins TRBV7-2 to TRBJ2-2; D is perhaps TRBD1 or TRBD2 (5 bases each). Trimming cost V 3 bases and J 1 base, with 12 bases left between them. This CDR3 comprises 16 residues. CDR1 is SGHTA, CDR2 FQGNSA, per germline.

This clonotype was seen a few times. Written as DNA, the CDR3 is TGCAGTGCTAGCGTACAGGGGGTGAAGGAGTTTCAAGAGACCCAGTACTTC. Its protein product is CSASVQGVKEFQETQYF. This chain uses TRBV20-1 with TRBJ2-5; the match to TRBD1 covers 8 bases. The CDR3 contains 17 residues. V lost 3 bases and J lost 2; bases outside the gene matches: 14. Germline V gene lookup returns CDR1 DFQATT and CDR2 SNEGSKA (reference sequence).

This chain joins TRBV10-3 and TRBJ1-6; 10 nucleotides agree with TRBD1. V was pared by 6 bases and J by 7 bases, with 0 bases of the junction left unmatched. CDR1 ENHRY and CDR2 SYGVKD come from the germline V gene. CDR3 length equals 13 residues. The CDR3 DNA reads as TGTGCCATCAGGGGACAGGGGAATTCACCCCTCCACTTT. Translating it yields CAIRGQGNSPLHF.

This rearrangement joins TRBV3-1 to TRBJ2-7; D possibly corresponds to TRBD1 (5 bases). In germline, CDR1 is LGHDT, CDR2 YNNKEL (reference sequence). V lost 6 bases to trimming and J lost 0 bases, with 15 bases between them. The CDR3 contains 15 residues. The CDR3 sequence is CASRGAGNPSYEQYF. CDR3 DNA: TGTGCCAGCAGAGGCGCAGGGAACCCCTCCTACGAGCAGTACTTC.

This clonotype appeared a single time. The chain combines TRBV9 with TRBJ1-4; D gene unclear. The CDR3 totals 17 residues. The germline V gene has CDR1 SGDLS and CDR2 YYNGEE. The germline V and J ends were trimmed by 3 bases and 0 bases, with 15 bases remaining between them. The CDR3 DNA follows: TGTGCCAGCAGCGATGGTCTTTCTCAGCCAACTAATGAAAAACTGTTTTTT. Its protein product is CASSDGLSQPTNEKLFF.

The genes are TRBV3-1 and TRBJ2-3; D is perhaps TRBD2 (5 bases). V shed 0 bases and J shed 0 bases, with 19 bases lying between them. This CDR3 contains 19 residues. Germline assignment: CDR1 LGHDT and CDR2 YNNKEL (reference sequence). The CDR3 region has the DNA TGTGCCAGCAGCCAAGATAGGAGTAGCGTCGCGTGGAGCACAGATACGCAGTATTTT. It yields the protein CASSQDRSSVAWSTDTQYF.

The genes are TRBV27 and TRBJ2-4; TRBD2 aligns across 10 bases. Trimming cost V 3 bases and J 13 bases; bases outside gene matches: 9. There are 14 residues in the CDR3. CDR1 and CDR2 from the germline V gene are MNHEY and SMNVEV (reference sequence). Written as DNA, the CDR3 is TGTGCCAGCAGTTTGCTAGCGGGAGATAGGGAGCAGTACTTC. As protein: CASSLLAGDREQYF.

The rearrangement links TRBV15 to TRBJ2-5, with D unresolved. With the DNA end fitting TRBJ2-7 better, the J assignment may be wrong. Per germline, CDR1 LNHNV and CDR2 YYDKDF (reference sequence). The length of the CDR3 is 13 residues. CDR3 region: CATSVWRTYEQYF. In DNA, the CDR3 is TGTGCCACCAGCGTCTGGCGGACCTACGAGCAGTACTTC.

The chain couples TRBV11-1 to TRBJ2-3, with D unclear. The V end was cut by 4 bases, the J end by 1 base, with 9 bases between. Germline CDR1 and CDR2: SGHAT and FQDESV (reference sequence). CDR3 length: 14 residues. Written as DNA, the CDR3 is TGTGCCAGCAGCTCGCGTGTGGGCACAGATACGCAGTATTTT. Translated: CASSSRVGTDTQYF.

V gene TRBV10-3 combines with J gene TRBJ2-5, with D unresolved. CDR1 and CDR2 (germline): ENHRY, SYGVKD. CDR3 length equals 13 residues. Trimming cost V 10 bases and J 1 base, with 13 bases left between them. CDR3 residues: CATQPHPQETQYF. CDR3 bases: TGTGCCACTCAACCTCACCCCCAAGAGACCCAGTACTTC.

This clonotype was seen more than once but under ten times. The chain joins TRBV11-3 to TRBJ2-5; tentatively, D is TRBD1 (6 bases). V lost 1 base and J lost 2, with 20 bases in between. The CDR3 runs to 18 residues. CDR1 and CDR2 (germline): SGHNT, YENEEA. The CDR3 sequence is CASSLGFRTDKTQETQYF. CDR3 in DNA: TGTGCCAGCAGCTTAGGTTTTCGGACAGACAAGACTCAAGAGACCCAGTACTTC.

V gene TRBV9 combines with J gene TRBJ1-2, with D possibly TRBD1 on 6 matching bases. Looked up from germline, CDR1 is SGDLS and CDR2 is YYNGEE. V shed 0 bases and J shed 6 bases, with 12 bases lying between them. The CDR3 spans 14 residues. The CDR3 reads CASSVDSDRHGYTF. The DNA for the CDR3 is TGTGCCAGCAGCGTAGATTCGGACAGACATGGCTACACCTTC.